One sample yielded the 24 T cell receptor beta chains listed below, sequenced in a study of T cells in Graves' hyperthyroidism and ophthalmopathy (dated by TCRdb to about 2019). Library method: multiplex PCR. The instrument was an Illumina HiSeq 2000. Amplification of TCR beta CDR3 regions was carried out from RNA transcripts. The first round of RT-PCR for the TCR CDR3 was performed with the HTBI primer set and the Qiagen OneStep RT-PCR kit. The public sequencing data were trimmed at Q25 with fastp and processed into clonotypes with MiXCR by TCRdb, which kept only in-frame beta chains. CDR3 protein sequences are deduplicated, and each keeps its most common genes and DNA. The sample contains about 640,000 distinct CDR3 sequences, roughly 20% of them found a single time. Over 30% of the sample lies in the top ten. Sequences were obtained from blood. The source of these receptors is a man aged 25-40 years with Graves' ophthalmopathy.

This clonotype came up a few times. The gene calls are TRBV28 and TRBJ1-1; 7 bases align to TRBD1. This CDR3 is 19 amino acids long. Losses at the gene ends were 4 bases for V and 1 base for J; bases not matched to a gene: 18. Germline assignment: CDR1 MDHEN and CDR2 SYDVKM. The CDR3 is CASSWTKDRLGTRNTEAFF. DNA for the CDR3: TGTGCCAGCAGTTGGACCAAGGACAGGCTGGGTACACGGAACACTGAAGCTTTCTTT. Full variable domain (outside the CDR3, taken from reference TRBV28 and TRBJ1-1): DVKVTQSSRYLVKRTGEKVFLECVQDMDHENMFWYRQDPGLGLRLIYFSYDVKMKEKGDIPEGYSVSREKKERFSLILESASTNQTSMYLCASSWTKDRLGTRNTEAFFGQGTRLTVV.

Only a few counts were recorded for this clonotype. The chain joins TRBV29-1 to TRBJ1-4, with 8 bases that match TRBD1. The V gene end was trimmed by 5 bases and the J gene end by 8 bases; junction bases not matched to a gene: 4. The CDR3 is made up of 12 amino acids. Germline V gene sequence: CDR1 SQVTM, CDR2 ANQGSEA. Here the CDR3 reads CSVQGAGEKLFF. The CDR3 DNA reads TGCAGCGTTCAGGGGGCGGGCGAAAAACTGTTTTTT.

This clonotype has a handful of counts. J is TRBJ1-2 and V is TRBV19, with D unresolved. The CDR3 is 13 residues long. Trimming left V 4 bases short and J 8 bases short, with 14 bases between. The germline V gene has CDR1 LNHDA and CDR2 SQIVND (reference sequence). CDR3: CASSRTSRRGYTF. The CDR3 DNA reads TGTGCCAGTAGTAGGACCTCTCGAAGGGGCTACACCTTC.

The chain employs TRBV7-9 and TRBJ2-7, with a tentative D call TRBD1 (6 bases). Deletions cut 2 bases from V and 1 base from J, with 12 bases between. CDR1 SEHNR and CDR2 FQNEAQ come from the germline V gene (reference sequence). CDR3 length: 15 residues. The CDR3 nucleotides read TGTGCCAGCAGCTTACAGGGGTCGACGTCCTACGAGCAGTACTTC. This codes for CASSLQGSTSYEQYF.

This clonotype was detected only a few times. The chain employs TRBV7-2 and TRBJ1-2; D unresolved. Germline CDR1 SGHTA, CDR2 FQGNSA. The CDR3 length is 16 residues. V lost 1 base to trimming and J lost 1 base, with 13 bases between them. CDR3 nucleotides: TGTGCCAGCAGCTTAGAGATGTACCGCCTTAACTATGGCTACACCTTC. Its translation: CASSLEMYRLNYGYTF.

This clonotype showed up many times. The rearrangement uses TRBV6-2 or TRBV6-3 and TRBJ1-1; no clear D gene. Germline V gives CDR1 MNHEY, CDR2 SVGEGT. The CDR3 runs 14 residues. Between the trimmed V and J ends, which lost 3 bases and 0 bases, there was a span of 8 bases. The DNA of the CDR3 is TGTGCCAGCAGTTATACGTCGATGAACACTGAAGCTTTCTTT. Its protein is CASSYTSMNTEAFF.

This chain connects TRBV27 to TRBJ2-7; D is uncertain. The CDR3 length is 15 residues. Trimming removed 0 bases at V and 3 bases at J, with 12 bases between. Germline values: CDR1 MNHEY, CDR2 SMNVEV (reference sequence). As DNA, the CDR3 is TGTGCCAGCAGTTTATCCGCGGACCCGTTCTACGAGCAGTACTTC. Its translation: CASSLSADPFYEQYF.

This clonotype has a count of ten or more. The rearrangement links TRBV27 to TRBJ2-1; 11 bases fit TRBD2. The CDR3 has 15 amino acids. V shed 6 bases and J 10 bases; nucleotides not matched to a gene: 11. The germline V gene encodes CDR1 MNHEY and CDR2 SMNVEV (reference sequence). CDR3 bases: TGTGCCAGCAGCCCCGGGGCTAGCGGGAGGCGGGAGCAGTTCTTC. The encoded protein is CASSPGASGRREQFF.

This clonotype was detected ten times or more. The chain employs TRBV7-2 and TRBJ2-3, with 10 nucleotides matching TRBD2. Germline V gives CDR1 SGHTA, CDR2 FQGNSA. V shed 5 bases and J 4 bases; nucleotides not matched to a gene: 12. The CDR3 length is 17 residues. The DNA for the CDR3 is TGTGCCAGCAGCCCACGTCGACGGGGACTAGCGTCAGATACGCAGTATTTT. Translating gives CASSPRRRGLASDTQYF.

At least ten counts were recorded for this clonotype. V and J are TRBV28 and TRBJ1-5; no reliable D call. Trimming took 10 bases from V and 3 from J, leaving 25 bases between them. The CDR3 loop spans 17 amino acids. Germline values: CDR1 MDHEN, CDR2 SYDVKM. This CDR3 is CATSEVLSLSHNQPQHF. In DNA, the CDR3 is TGTGCCACTTCAGAGGTTCTTTCTCTTTCCCACAATCAGCCCCAGCATTTT.

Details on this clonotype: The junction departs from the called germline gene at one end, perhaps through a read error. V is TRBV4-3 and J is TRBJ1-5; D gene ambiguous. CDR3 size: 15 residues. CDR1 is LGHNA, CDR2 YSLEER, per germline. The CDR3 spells CASSQELARNQPRHF. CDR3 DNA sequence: TGCGCCAGCAGCCAAGAGTTGGCTCGCAATCAGCCCCGGCATTTT.

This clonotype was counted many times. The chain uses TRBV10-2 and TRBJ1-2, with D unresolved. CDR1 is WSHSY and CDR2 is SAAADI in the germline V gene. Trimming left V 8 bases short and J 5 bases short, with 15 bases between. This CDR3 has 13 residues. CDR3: CASGPGGGYGYTF. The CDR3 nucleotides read TGCGCCAGCGGGCCAGGTGGCGGGTATGGCTACACCTTC.

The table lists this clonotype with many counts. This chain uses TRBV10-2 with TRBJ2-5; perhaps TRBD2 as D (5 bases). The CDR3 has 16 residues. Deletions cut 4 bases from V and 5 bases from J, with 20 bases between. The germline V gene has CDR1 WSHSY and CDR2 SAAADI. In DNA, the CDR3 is TGCGCCAGCAGTGGAGGAGTGGGTGTAGCGTGGGAGACCCAGTACTTC. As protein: CASSGGVGVAWETQYF.

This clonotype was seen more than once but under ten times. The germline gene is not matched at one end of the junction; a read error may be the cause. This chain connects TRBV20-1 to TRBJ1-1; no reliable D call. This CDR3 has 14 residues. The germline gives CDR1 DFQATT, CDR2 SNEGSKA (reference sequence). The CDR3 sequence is CSAERGSANTEAFF. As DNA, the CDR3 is TGCAGTGCTGAGCGTGGTTCAGCGAACACTGAGGCTTTCTTT.

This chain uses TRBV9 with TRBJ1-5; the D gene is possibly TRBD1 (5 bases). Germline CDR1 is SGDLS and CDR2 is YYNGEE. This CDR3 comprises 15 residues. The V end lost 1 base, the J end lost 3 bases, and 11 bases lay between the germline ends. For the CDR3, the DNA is TGTGCCAGCAGCGTAACGGGACGGGACAATCAGCCCCAGCATTTT. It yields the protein CASSVTGRDNQPQHF. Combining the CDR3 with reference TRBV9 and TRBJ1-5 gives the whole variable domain DSGVTQTPKHLITATGQRVTLRCSPRSGDLSVYWYQQSLDQGLQFLIQYYNGEERAKGNILERFSAQQFPDLHSELNLSSLELGDSALYFCASSVTGRDNQPQHFGDGTRLSIL.

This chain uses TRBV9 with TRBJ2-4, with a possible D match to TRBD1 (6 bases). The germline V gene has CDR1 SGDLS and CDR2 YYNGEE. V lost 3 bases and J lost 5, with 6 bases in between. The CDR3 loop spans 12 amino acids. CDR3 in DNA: TGTGCCAGCAGCGGGACAGAAAACATTCAGTACTTC. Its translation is CASSGTENIQYF. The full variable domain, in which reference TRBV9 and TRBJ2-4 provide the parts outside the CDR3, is DSGVTQTPKHLITATGQRVTLRCSPRSGDLSVYWYQQSLDQGLQFLIQYYNGEERAKGNILERFSAQQFPDLHSELNLSSLELGDSALYFCASSGTENIQYFGAGTRLSVL.

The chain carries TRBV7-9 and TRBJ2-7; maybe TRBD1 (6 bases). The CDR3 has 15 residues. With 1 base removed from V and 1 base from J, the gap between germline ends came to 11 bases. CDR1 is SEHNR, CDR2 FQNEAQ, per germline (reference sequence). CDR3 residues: CASSLGTEASYEQYF. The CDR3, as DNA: TGTGCCAGCAGCTTAGGGACAGAAGCTTCCTACGAGCAGTACTTC.

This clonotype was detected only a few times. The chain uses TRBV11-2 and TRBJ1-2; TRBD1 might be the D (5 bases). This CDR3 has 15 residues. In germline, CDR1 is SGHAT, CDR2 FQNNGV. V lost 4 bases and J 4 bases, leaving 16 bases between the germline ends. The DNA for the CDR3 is TGTGCCAGCAGCTCTCCCCGGGACGGACCCTATGGCTACACCTTC. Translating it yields CASSSPRDGPYGYTF.

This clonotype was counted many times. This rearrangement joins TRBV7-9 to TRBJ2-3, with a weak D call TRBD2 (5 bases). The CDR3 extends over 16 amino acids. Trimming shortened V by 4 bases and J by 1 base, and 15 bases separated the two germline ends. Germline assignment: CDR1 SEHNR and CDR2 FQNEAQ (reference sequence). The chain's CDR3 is CASSSPGLPGTDTQYF. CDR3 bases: TGTGCCAGCAGCTCTCCCGGACTCCCGGGCACAGATACGCAGTATTTT.

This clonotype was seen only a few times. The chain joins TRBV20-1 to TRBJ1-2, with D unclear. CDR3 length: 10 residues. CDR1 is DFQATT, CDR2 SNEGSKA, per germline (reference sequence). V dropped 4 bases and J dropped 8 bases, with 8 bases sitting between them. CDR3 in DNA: TGCAGTGCTACGGGCCGCGGCTACACCTTC. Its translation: CSATGRGYTF.

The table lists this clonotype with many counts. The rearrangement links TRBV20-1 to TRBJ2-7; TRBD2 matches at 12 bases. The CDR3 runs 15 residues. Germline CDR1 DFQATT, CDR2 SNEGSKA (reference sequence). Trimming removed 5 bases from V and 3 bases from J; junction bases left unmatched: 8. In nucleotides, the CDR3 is TGCAGTGCTGGCAGCCCGACTAGCGGGGGCTACGAGCAGTACTTC. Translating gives CSAGSPTSGGYEQYF.

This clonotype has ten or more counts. The CDR3 region has the DNA TGCAGTGCGACCCCCCAGCTGAACACTGAAGCTTTCTTT. Encoded protein: CSATPQLNTEAFF. The V gene is TRBV20-1, the J gene TRBJ1-1; unclear D gene. Germline lookup yields CDR1 DFQATT and CDR2 SNEGSKA (reference sequence). V lost 6 bases and J 0 bases, leaving 11 bases between the germline ends. The CDR3 is made up of 13 amino acids.

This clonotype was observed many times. The DNA of the CDR3 is TGTGCCAGCAGGAACAACAATCAGCCCCAGCATTTT. It translates to CASRNNNQPQHF. The chain has TRBV27 and TRBJ1-5; D uncertain. Between the trimmed V and J ends, which lost 6 bases and 3 bases, there was a span of 6 bases. Germline CDR1 is MNHEY and CDR2 is SMNVEV (reference sequence). The CDR3 spans 12 residues.

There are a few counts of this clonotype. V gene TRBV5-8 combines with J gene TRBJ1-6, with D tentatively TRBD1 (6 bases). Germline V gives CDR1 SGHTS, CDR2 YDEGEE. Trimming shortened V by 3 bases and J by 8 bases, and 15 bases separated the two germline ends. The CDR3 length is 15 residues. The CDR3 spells CASSYEGGGYSPLHF. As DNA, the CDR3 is TGTGCCAGCAGCTACGAAGGGGGGGGCTATTCACCCCTCCACTTT.